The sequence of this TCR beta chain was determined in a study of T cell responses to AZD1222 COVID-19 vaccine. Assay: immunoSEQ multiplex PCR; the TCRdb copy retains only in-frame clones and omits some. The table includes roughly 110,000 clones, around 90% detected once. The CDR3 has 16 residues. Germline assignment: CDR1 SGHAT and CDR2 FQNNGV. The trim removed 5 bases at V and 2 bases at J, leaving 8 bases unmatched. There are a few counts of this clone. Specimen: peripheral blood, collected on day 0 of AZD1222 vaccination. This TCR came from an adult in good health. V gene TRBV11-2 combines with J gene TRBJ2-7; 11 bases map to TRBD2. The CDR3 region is CASSISHSGGAYEQYF. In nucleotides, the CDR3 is TGTGCCAGCAGCATTAGCCATAGCGGGGGGGCCTACGAGCAGTACTTC.